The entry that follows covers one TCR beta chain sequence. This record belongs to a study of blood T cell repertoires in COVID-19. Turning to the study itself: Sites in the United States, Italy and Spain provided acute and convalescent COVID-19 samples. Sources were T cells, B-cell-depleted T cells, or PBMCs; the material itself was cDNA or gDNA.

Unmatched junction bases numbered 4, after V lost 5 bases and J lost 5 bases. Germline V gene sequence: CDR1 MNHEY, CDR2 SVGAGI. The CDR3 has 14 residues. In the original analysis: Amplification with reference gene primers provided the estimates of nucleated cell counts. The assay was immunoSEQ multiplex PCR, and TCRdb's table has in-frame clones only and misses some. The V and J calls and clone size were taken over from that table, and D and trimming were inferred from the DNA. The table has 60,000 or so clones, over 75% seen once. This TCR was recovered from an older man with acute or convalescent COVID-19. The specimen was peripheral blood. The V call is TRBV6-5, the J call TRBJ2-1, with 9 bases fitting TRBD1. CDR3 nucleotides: TGTGCCAGCAGTCCCAGGACAGGGGACAATGAGCAGTTCTTC. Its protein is CASSPRTGDNEQFF.